Included here is one T cell receptor beta chain sequence, with context. Antigen unknown. The study ran its PCR with 60 Vbeta and 13 Jbeta primers. Clones were sequenced by immunoSEQ multiplex PCR, and TCRdb holds only the in-frame ones, with some missing. The sample has around 94,000 clones, approximately 80% seen once. This sample was taken from a study of cytomegalovirus exposure and HLA in healthy donors. Study background: About 80 million unique TCRs from HLA-typed donors made up an early data release.

Trimming took off 7 bases at V and 2 bases at J, with 9 bases between the two ends. CDR1 and CDR2 from the germline V gene are SQVTM and ANQGSEA. The CDR3 contains 13 residues. Study results and caveats: The number of N-insertions in an Asian-associated ancestry cluster was reportedly below the roughly 670-donor mean in a later analysis. In a later analysis, common viral pathogens appeared linked to several of the most significant clusters.

V and J are TRBV29-1 and TRBJ2-6; D may be TRBD1 (6 bases). The sequencing input was PBMCs. This TCR was recovered from a male donor in good health and CMV-seropositive. CDR3 nucleotide sequence: TGCAGCGCAGGGGAACCTGGGGCCAACGTCCTGACTTTC. Protein: CSAGEPGANVLTF.